The rows below give T cell receptor beta chains drawn from one sample of a study of CXCR3-negative and CXCR3-positive naive CD8 T cells. No DNA is given; TCRdb re-called the 5' RACE reads and lists each CDR3 protein once. The sample has roughly 48,000 distinct CDR3 sequences. The specimen was memory CD8+ T cells from blood. Receptor source: a human donor in good health. Some clones in this sample may be carry-over from other donors' samples. Each CDR3 is given with its conserved first and last residue.

j_gene,v_gene,CDR3aa
TRBJ2-1,TRBV5-1,CASSPTGSSYNEQLF
TRBJ2-3,TRBV29-1,CSSQRGASDTQYF
TRBJ2-2,TRBV20-1,CSAKERLEAGELFF
TRBJ2-7,TRBV7-9,CASSPGASGLNYEQYF
TRBJ2-1,TRBV4-1,CASSQALTGGALYNEQFF
TRBJ2-5,TRBV7-2,CASSLEVVPWGETQYF
TRBJ2-7,TRBV29-1,CSVEDPAGESYEQYF
TRBJ2-7,TRBV6-1,CASSTPRTGWEAYEQYF
TRBJ2-7,TRBV20-1,CSARDTGGSYEQYF
TRBJ2-5,TRBV7-7,CASSPPGRETQYF
TRBJ2-1,TRBV12-3/TRBV12-4,CASSLTGGAYNEQFF
TRBJ2-7,TRBV6-5,CATISGRGVGEQYF
TRBJ1-1,TRBV21-1,CASSNGQRLNTEAFF
TRBJ2-1,TRBV14,CASSQGGIPVNEQFF
TRBJ1-4,TRBV7-9,CASRLNEKLLF